Listed here are 25 T cell receptor beta chains from one sample, sequenced in a study of cytomegalovirus exposure and HLA in healthy donors. This PCR relied on a set of 60 Vbeta primers and 13 Jbeta primers. The table came from immunoSEQ multiplex PCR; TCRdb's copy has only in-frame clones and leaves some out. The repertoire has about 93,000 clones, around 73% of them found once; the top ten carry over 3%. Sequenced: PBMCs. These TCRs come from a woman aged 40 to 55 in good health and CMV-seronegative.

The chain combines TRBV19 with TRBJ2-1; TRBD2 matches at 10 bases. The CDR3 length is 16 residues. Germline CDR1 LNHDA, CDR2 SQIVND (reference sequence). The junction had 10 bases not matched to a gene; V was cut back by 5 bases and J by 6 bases. The DNA for the CDR3 is TGTGCCAGTAGTTTCACTAGCGGGATTGGGGGCAATGAGCAGTTCTTC. It translates to CASSFTSGIGGNEQFF.

This clone was detected only a few times. The CDR3 DNA reads TGTGCCAGCAGCCGTTTTGAGTCTGGAAACACCATATATTTT. Encoded protein: CASSRFESGNTIYF. The chain links TRBV5-6 to TRBJ1-3; D uncertain. The CDR3 runs to 14 residues. Germline loops: CDR1 SGHDT, CDR2 YYEEEE. The V and J ends lost 4 bases and 1 base respectively, with 9 bases between them.

The chain is built from TRBV5-6 and TRBJ2-7; 7 bases are a match to TRBD1. CDR1 is SGHDT and CDR2 is YYEEEE in the germline V gene. V was pared by 3 bases and J by 4 bases, with 4 bases of the junction left unmatched. CDR3 length: 13 residues. CDR3 nucleotides: TGTGCCAGCAGCTATTTACAGGGGTACGAGCAGTACTTC. Protein product: CASSYLQGYEQYF.

This clone was seen only once. The rearrangement uses TRBV14 and TRBJ1-3, with 8 bases matching TRBD1. CDR1 and CDR2 (germline): SGHDN, FVKESK. The CDR3 extends over 17 amino acids. The J segment lost 0 bases and the V segment lost 4 bases, leaving 8 bases of the junction unmatched. The CDR3 DNA reads TGTGCCAGCAGCCTCCGGACAGGGCTCATCTCTGGAAACACCATATATTTT. Protein: CASSLRTGLISGNTIYF.

The rearrangement uses TRBV7-2 and TRBJ1-1; D may be TRBD1 (5 bases). V lost 4 bases and J 5 bases, leaving 20 bases between the germline ends. Germline V gene data show CDR1 as SGHTA and CDR2 as FQGNSA. The CDR3 is 16 amino acids. DNA of the CDR3: TGTGCCAGCAGCTCGATCTCGGGCCAGGGTAATACTGAAGCTTTCTTT. It translates to CASSSISGQGNTEAFF.

V usage is TRBV7-8 and J usage is TRBJ2-2; tentatively, D is TRBD2 (5 bases). The CDR3 consists of 14 residues. V dropped 2 bases and J dropped 8 bases, with 12 bases sitting between them. Germline V gene lookup returns CDR1 SGHVS and CDR2 FQNEAQ. The CDR3 region is CASSLSEGRGELFF. As DNA, the CDR3 is TGTGCCAGCAGCTTAAGTGAGGGAAGGGGGGAGCTGTTTTTT.

This clone has just one count. V usage is TRBV7-9 and J usage is TRBJ1-2; 7 bases are shared with TRBD1. The CDR3 consists of 17 residues. Germline V gene data show CDR1 as SEHNR and CDR2 as FQNEAQ (reference sequence). V gave up 4 bases and J gave up 6 bases; unmatched junction bases: 17. CDR3 nucleotide sequence: TGTGCCAGCAGCTCGCCTGGGACAGATAGTGGCAGGGATGGCTACACCTTC. Protein: CASSSPGTDSGRDGYTF.

J is TRBJ2-2 and V is TRBV11-2; 9 bases fit TRBD1. This CDR3 has 16 amino acids. Trimming removed 3 bases from V and 0 bases from J; junction bases left unmatched: 2. CDR1 is SGHAT, CDR2 FQNNGV, per germline. CDR3 sequence (DNA): TGTGCCAGCAGCTTCGGGACAGGGTCGAACACCGGGGAGCTGTTTTTT. This translates into CASSFGTGSNTGELFF.

The chain combines TRBV6-5 with TRBJ2-7, with 7 bases matching TRBD1. The ends lost 2 bases at V and 5 bases at J; junction bases unmatched: 6. The germline gives CDR1 MNHEY, CDR2 SVGAGI. There are 14 residues in the CDR3. CDR3 nucleotides: TGTGCCAGCAGTTACCGACCACAGGGGAACGAGCAGTACTTC. The encoded protein is CASSYRPQGNEQYF.

V gene TRBV27 combines with J gene TRBJ2-5; 10 bases agree with TRBD2. Germline values: CDR1 MNHEY, CDR2 SMNVEV (reference sequence). The CDR3 loop spans 15 amino acids. Trimming took 5 bases from V and 3 from J; bases not matched to a gene: 6. CDR3 amino acids: CASSPGLAIEETQYF. As DNA, the CDR3 is TGTGCCAGCAGTCCGGGACTAGCGATAGAAGAGACCCAGTACTTC.

This chain joins TRBV7-6 and TRBJ2-2; 15 bases map to TRBD2. The CDR3 is 17 residues long. V lost 2 bases, J lost 5 bases, and 3 bases stayed unmatched. Germline V lookup: CDR1 SGHVS, CDR2 FNYEAQ. The CDR3 loop reads CASSLIGTSGRTGELFF. In nucleotides, the CDR3 is TGTGCCAGCAGCTTAATAGGGACTAGCGGGAGGACCGGGGAGCTGTTTTTT. Looking up the rest from reference TRBV7-6 and TRBJ2-2 gives the full variable domain: GAGVSQSPRYKVTKRGQDVALRCDPISGHVSLYWYRQALGQGPEFLTYFNYEAQQDKSGLPNDRFSAERPEGSISTLTIQRTEQRDSAMYRCASSLIGTSGRTGELFFGEGSRLTVL.

The rearrangement uses TRBV29-1 and TRBJ2-3, with TRBD1 matching 7 bases. V shed 6 bases and J 3 bases; nucleotides not matched to a gene: 15. This CDR3 contains 16 residues. Looked up from germline, CDR1 is SQVTM and CDR2 is ANQGSEA. CDR3 coding DNA: TGCAGCGTGGAACTATACAGGGGTACGGTAACAGATACGCAGTATTTT. It codes for CSVELYRGTVTDTQYF.

This clone was seen a handful of times. The V and J genes are TRBV5-1 and TRBJ2-1, with TRBD1 matching 8 bases. Germline V CDR1 and CDR2: SGHRS, YFSETQ. CDR3 length equals 14 residues. V lost 4 bases, J lost 6 bases, and 6 bases stayed unmatched. CDR3 loop: CASSVPTGANEQFF. CDR3 nucleotide sequence: TGCGCCAGCAGCGTTCCGACAGGGGCCAATGAGCAGTTCTTC.

V usage is TRBV5-4 and J usage is TRBJ2-3; TRBD2 aligns across 9 bases. The CDR3 runs to 19 residues. Looked up from germline, CDR1 is SGHNT and CDR2 is YYREEE (reference sequence). J gave up 1 base and V 5 bases, and 17 bases lay outside the gene matches. The CDR3 nucleotides are TGTGCCAGCAGTTCCCCAGTAGCGGGAGTCTACGGGGGCACAGATACGCAGTATTTT. It translates to CASSSPVAGVYGGTDTQYF. The whole variable domain, filled in from reference TRBV5-4 and TRBJ2-3, reads ETGVTQSPTHLIKTRGQQVTLRCSSQSGHNTVSWYQQALGQGPQFIFQYYREEENGRGNFPPRFSGLQFPNYSSELNVNALELDDSALYLCASSSPVAGVYGGTDTQYFGPGTRLTVL.

V usage is TRBV7-9 and J usage is TRBJ1-5; 10 positions agree with TRBD1. CDR1 is SEHNR, CDR2 FQNEAQ, per germline (reference sequence). V shed 3 bases, J shed 4 bases, and the junction held 3 bases outside the gene matches. The CDR3 is 15 amino acids. The CDR3 is CASSLGQGLNQPQHF. Here the CDR3 DNA reads TGTGCCAGCAGCTTGGGACAGGGGCTAAATCAGCCCCAGCATTTT.

This chain uses TRBV7-2 with TRBJ2-3; D is unclear. Trimming took off 1 base at V and 5 bases at J, with 19 bases between the two ends. The V gene's germline CDR1 is SGHTA and CDR2 FQGNSA. The CDR3 consists of 17 residues. In DNA, the CDR3 is TGTGCCAGCAGCTTAGTGGCAGGTGTAGGCCGCATAGATACGCAGTATTTT. Translation gives CASSLVAGVGRIDTQYF.

This clone is a singleton in its sample. The V call is TRBV6-5, the J call TRBJ2-2; D unclear. V was pared by 4 bases and J by 3 bases, with 12 bases between. The CDR3 contains 15 residues. The V gene's germline CDR1 is MNHEY and CDR2 SVGAGI. CDR3 DNA: TGTGCCAGCAGTTCCCGGAGTTCTGACACCGGGGAGCTGTTTTTT. Translation: CASSSRSSDTGELFF.

The chain carries TRBV13 and TRBJ2-2; 11 nucleotides line up with TRBD2. This CDR3 has 19 amino acids. Germline CDR1 and CDR2: PRHDT and FYEKMQ (reference sequence). With 5 bases clipped from V and 0 bases from J, the junction kept 11 bases outside the gene matches. CDR3 amino acids: CASSLLLAGDFSNTGELFF. DNA for the CDR3: TGTGCCAGCAGCCTCCTACTAGCGGGAGATTTCTCGAACACCGGGGAGCTGTTTTTT.

The chain employs TRBV11-3 and TRBJ1-1; TRBD1 matches at 8 bases. J was trimmed by 2 bases and V by 4 bases; bases with no gene match: 3. The CDR3 runs to 14 residues. Germline CDR1 reads SGHNT; CDR2 reads YENEEA. The CDR3 DNA sequence: TGTGCCAGCAGCTCAGGACAGGGCAACACTGAAGCTTTCTTT. The encoded protein is CASSSGQGNTEAFF.

The chain joins TRBV4-2 to TRBJ2-4; a possible D gene is TRBD1 (5 bases). CDR3 length: 16 residues. Germline values: CDR1 LGHNA, CDR2 YNFKEQ. V gave up 1 base and J gave up 0 bases, with 10 bases separating them. Here the CDR3 reads CASSQGGELAKNIQYF. For the CDR3, the DNA is TGTGCCAGCAGCCAAGGGGGCGAACTAGCCAAAAACATTCAGTACTTC.

The chain recombines TRBV5-1 with TRBJ2-4; D is uncertain. The germline CDR1 and CDR2 sequences are SGHRS and YFSETQ. Trimming took off 4 bases at V and 0 bases at J, with 11 bases between the two ends. This CDR3 has 15 residues. The CDR3 nucleotides are TGCGCCAGCAGCCACCTGCGAGGAGCCAAAAACATTCAGTACTTC. Residues: CASSHLRGAKNIQYF.

The chain carries TRBV15 and TRBJ2-7, with a possible D match to TRBD1 (6 bases). The CDR3 length is 13 residues. Trimming pared 3 bases from V and 0 bases from J, leaving 6 bases between. Germline CDR1 is LNHNV and CDR2 is YYDKDF (reference sequence). The CDR3, as DNA: TGTGCCACCAGCAGGGACAGCTCCTACGAGCAGTACTTC. Protein: CATSRDSSYEQYF.

The chain recombines TRBV7-9 with TRBJ2-7; a possible D gene is TRBD2 (7 bases). CDR1 is SEHNR, CDR2 FQNEAQ, per germline (reference sequence). This CDR3 comprises 15 residues. V was trimmed by 1 base and J by 2 bases, leaving 12 bases between them. The CDR3 here is CASSLVGGPTYEQYF. CDR3 coding DNA: TGTGCCAGCAGCTTAGTCGGGGGGCCGACCTACGAGCAGTACTTC. Based on the CDR3 plus reference TRBV7-9 and TRBJ2-7, the full variable domain is DTGVSQNPRHKITKRGQNVTFRCDPISEHNRLYWYRQTLGQGPEFLTYFQNEAQLEKSRLLSDRFSAERPKGSFSTLEIQRTEQGDSAMYLCASSLVGGPTYEQYFGPGTRLTVT.

By proportion, this clone is medium-sized. The chain recombines TRBV27 with TRBJ2-7; D remains ambiguous. From germline, CDR1 is MNHEY and CDR2 SMNVEV (reference sequence). Trimming removed 4 bases at V and 0 bases at J, with 10 bases between. The CDR3 has 14 residues. The CDR3 DNA is TGTGCCAGCAGTTGGTTTCGCGGCTCCTACGAGCAGTACTTC. As protein: CASSWFRGSYEQYF.

The chain recombines TRBV9 with TRBJ1-1; D gene unclear. CDR1 and CDR2 (germline): SGDLS, YYNGEE. This CDR3 is built from 12 residues. Trimming pared 0 bases from V and 4 bases from J, leaving 4 bases between. The CDR3 DNA is TGTGCCAGCAGCGTAGGAGGCACTGAAGCTTTCTTT. Residues: CASSVGGTEAFF.